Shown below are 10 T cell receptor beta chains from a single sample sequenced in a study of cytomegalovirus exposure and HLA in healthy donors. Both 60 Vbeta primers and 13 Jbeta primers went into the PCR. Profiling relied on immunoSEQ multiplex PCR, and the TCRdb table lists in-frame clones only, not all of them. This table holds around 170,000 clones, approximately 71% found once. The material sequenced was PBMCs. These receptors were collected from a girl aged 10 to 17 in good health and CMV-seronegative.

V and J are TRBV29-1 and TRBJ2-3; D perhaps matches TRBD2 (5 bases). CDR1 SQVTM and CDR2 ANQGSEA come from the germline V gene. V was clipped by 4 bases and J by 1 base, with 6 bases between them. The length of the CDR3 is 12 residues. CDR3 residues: CSVGGGTDTQYF. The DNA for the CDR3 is TGCAGCGTTGGGGGAGGCACAGATACGCAGTATTTT.

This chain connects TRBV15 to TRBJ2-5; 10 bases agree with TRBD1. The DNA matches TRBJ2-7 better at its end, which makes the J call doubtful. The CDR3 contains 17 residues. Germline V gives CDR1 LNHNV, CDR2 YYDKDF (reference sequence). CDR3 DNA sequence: TGTGCCACCAGCAGAGACCTGGGGACAGGGGCCGCGTCCGAGCAGTACTTC. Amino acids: CATSRDLGTGAASEQYF.

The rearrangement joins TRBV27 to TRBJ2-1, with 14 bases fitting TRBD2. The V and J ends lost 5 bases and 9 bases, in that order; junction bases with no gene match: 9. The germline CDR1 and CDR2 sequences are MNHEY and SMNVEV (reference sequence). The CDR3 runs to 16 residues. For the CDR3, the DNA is TGTGCCAGCAGTCTGACTAGCGGGGGGGCGTATGGTGAGCAGTTCTTC. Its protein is CASSLTSGGAYGEQFF.

The CDR3 loop is CASSRPRQGGNTEAFF. Written as DNA, the CDR3 is TGTGCCAGCAGCCGCCCTCGACAGGGGGGGAACACTGAAGCTTTCTTT. The rearrangement uses TRBV5-4 and TRBJ1-1, with 9 bases that match TRBD1. Germline assignment: CDR1 SGHNT and CDR2 YYREEE (reference sequence). V was pared by 4 bases and J by 1 base, with 8 bases of the junction left unmatched. The CDR3 sequence is 16 residues long.

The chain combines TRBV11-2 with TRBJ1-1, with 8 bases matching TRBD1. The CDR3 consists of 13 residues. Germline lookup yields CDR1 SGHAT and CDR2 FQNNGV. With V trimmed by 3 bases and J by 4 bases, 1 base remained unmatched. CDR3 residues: CASSLTGVTEAFF. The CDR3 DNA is TGTGCCAGCAGCTTGACAGGGGTCACTGAAGCTTTCTTT.

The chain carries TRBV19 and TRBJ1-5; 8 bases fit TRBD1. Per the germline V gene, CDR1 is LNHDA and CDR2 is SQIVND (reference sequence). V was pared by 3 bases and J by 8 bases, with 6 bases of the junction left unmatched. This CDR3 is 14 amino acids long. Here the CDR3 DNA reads TGTGCCAGTAGTATCGGGGCAGGGGGCAAGCCCCAGCATTTT. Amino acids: CASSIGAGGKPQHF.

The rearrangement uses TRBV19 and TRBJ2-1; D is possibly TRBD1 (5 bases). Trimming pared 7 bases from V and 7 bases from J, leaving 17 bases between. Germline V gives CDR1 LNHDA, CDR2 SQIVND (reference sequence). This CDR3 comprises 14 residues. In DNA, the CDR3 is TGTGCCAGTATCAGCTCAGGGAAGGGGAATGAGCAGTTCTTC. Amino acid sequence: CASISSGKGNEQFF.

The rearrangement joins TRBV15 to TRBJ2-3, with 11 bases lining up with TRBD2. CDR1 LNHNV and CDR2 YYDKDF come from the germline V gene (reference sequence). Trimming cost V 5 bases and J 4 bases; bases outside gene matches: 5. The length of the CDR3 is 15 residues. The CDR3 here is CATSLLAGVSDTQYF. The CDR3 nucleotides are TGTGCCACCAGCCTACTAGCGGGGGTGTCAGATACGCAGTATTTT. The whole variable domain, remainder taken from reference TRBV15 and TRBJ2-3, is DAMVIQNPRYQVTQFGKPVTLSCSQTLNHNVMYWYQQKSSQAPKLLFHYYDKDFNNEADTPDNFQSRRPNTSFCFLDIRSPGLGDTAMYLCATSLLAGVSDTQYFGPGTRLTVL.

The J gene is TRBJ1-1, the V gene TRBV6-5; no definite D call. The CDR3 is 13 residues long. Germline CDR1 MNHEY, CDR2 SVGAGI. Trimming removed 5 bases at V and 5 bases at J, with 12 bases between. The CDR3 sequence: CASSTEGSTEAFF. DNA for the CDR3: TGTGCCAGCAGTACCGAGGGATCGACTGAAGCTTTCTTT.

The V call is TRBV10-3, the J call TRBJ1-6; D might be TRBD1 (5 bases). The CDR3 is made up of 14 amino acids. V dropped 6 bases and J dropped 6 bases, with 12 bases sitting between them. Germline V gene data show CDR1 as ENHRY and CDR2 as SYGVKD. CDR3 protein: CAIRESGANSPLHF. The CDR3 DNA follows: TGTGCCATCAGAGAAAGCGGGGCTAATTCACCCCTCCACTTT.